The 15 T cell receptor beta chains given below trace back to one sample, sequenced in a study of vaccination effects on CD4 cells after COVID-19. At the end of 9 to 11 days of culture, CD4+ T cells were isolated. Participants each got two BNT162b2 or mRNA-1273 vaccine doses. The method was immunoSEQ multiplex PCR; TCRdb's version includes in-frame clones alone and lacks a portion of them. The sample has approximately 61,000 clones, approximately 80% seen once; the top ten hold roughly 4.2%. Their recognized antigens are unknown. The sample here was CD4+ T cells from PBMCs cultured without peptide, taken after COVID-19 vaccination. The receptors come from a human donor who received a COVID-19 vaccine.

The gene calls are TRBV10-3 and TRBJ1-4; 7 bases map to TRBD1. J was trimmed by 8 bases and V by 4 bases; bases with no gene match: 4. CDR1 ENHRY and CDR2 SYGVKD come from the germline V gene. This CDR3 contains 13 residues. The CDR3 is CAISATGNEKLFF. CDR3 in DNA: TGTGCCATCAGTGCGACAGGGAACGAAAAACTGTTTTTT.

The chain carries TRBV6-5 and TRBJ2-2; 15 bases align to TRBD2. The length of the CDR3 is 15 residues. Germline V lookup: CDR1 MNHEY, CDR2 SVGAGI. The V and J ends lost 2 bases and 15 bases, in that order; junction bases with no gene match: 7. The CDR3 is CASSYLGTSGGWLFF. The CDR3 nucleotides are TGTGCCAGCAGTTACCTCGGGACTAGCGGGGGGTGGTTGTTTTTT.

V and J are TRBV6-5 and TRBJ1-6; D unclear. The germline V gene has CDR1 MNHEY and CDR2 SVGAGI. Trimming stripped 6 bases from V and 8 bases from J, with 11 bases between. This CDR3 region has 13 residues. CDR3 in amino acids: CASSPTLYSPLHF. CDR3 coding DNA: TGTGCCAGCAGCCCAACTTTGTATTCACCCCTCCACTTT.

J is TRBJ1-1 and V is TRBV27; D ambiguous. The CDR3 runs 13 residues. Per germline, CDR1 MNHEY and CDR2 SMNVEV (reference sequence). The germline V and J ends were trimmed by 6 bases and 0 bases, with 8 bases remaining between them. DNA of the CDR3: TGTGCCAGCAGGACACAAGTGAACACTGAAGCTTTCTTT. Translated, it gives CASRTQVNTEAFF.

This sequence joins TRBV11-1 and TRBJ2-6; possibly TRBD2 for D (5 bases). Germline CDR1 reads SGHAT; CDR2 reads FQDESV (reference sequence). This CDR3 contains 13 residues. V was cut by 7 bases and J by 6 bases, with 10 bases left in between. The CDR3 sequence: CASTFGEANVLTF. In nucleotides, the CDR3 is TGTGCCAGCACCTTCGGGGAGGCCAACGTCCTGACTTTC.

The rearrangement joins TRBV19 to TRBJ1-2, with 8 bases matching TRBD1. Looked up from germline, CDR1 is LNHDA and CDR2 is SQIVND (reference sequence). The CDR3 has 17 residues. The V and J ends lost 4 bases and 1 base, in that order; junction bases with no gene match: 11. The CDR3: CASSTGQGALLNYGYTF. In DNA, the CDR3 is TGTGCCAGTAGTACGGGCCAGGGGGCACTTCTTAACTATGGCTACACCTTC. Supplemented by reference TRBV19 and TRBJ1-2, the full variable domain reads DGGITQSPKYLFRKEGQNVTLSCEQNLNHDAMYWYRQDPGQGLRLIYYSQIVNDFQKGDIAEGYSVSREKKESFPLTVTSAQKNPTAFYLCASSTGQGALLNYGYTFGSGTRLTVV.

This clone was detected only a few times. V is TRBV2 and J is TRBJ1-2; D is uncertain. The germline V gene encodes CDR1 SNHLY and CDR2 FYNNEI. The CDR3 sequence is 13 residues long. Trimming cost V 5 bases and J 8 bases, with 15 bases left between them. The CDR3 protein is CASSIGILGGYTF. DNA of the CDR3: TGTGCCAGCAGTATCGGCATTTTGGGGGGCTACACCTTC.

The chain joins TRBV6-7 to TRBJ2-3, with 11 bases fitting TRBD2. TRBV6-7 is classed as an ORF, of uncertain function. Germline trimming cut 6 bases from V and 5 bases from J; bases unmatched to any gene: 16. This CDR3 comprises 18 residues. The CDR3 loop reads CASSPRISGGGQGDTQYF. The CDR3 DNA is TGTGCCAGCAGCCCAAGAATTAGCGGGGGGGGCCAAGGAGATACGCAGTATTTT.

The rearrangement joins TRBV5-1 to TRBJ2-7, with unresolved D. Trimming removed 2 bases at V and 2 bases at J, with 8 bases between. Germline loops: CDR1 SGHRS, CDR2 YFSETQ. This CDR3 has 13 amino acids. The CDR3 loop is CASSFQVAYEQYF. The DNA of the CDR3 is TGCGCCAGCAGCTTTCAGGTGGCCTACGAGCAGTACTTC.

In its sample, this clone was seen once. The V gene is TRBV28, the J gene TRBJ1-2; 7 bases align to TRBD1. Germline assignment: CDR1 MDHEN and CDR2 SYDVKM. The CDR3 extends over 17 amino acids. The V and J ends lost 1 base and 0 bases, in that order; junction bases with no gene match: 8. CDR3: CASSLFFGQATNYGYTF. CDR3 bases: TGTGCCAGCAGTTTATTTTTCGGACAGGCGACTAACTATGGCTACACCTTC.

The count of this clone is one. The V and J genes are TRBV7-2 and TRBJ1-1; TRBD1 matches 8 bases. Germline V gene sequence: CDR1 SGHTA, CDR2 FQGNSA. The CDR3 is made up of 14 amino acids. The V segment lost 5 bases and the J segment 6 bases; nucleotides outside the gene matches: 8. The CDR3 sequence: CASSLDRGIAEAFF. The CDR3 nucleotides read TGTGCCAGCAGCCTAGACAGGGGTATAGCTGAAGCTTTCTTT.

The chain couples TRBV7-2 to TRBJ1-2; D remains ambiguous. Germline CDR1 and CDR2: SGHTA and FQGNSA. V lost 2 bases and J 4 bases, leaving 8 bases between the germline ends. The CDR3 loop spans 13 amino acids. The CDR3 nucleotides are TGTGCCAGCAGCTTAAGTCGGCTCTATGGCTACACCTTC. Amino acids: CASSLSRLYGYTF.

This clone was seen a single time. The gene calls are TRBV28 and TRBJ2-7, with 10 bases aligning to TRBD1. The CDR3 is 15 residues long. After removal of 3 bases from V and 11 bases from J, the junction contained 13 bases not matched to a gene. Germline CDR1 reads MDHEN; CDR2 reads SYDVKM. The CDR3 DNA sequence: TGTGCCAGCAGTTTGTATATTGACGGGACAGGGGAAAAGTACTTC. As protein: CASSLYIDGTGEKYF.

This clone appeared a few times. The chain combines TRBV15 with TRBJ1-6; D not certain. Per germline, CDR1 LNHNV and CDR2 YYDKDF (reference sequence). The CDR3 length is 17 residues. V was shortened by 0 bases and J by 0 bases, with 9 bases between the two germline ends. CDR3 DNA: TGTGCCACCAGCAGAGACCTTCAGAGCTCCTATAATTCACCCCTCCACTTT. Its protein is CATSRDLQSSYNSPLHF.

V gene TRBV5-4 combines with J gene TRBJ1-2, with D unclear. Germline-derived CDR1 and CDR2 are SGHNT and YYREEE (reference sequence). Deletions cut 0 bases from V and 8 bases from J, with 8 bases between. This CDR3 region has 12 residues. CDR3 protein: CASSLDAAGYTF. The CDR3 coding sequence is TGTGCCAGCAGCTTGGATGCGGCGGGCTACACCTTC.